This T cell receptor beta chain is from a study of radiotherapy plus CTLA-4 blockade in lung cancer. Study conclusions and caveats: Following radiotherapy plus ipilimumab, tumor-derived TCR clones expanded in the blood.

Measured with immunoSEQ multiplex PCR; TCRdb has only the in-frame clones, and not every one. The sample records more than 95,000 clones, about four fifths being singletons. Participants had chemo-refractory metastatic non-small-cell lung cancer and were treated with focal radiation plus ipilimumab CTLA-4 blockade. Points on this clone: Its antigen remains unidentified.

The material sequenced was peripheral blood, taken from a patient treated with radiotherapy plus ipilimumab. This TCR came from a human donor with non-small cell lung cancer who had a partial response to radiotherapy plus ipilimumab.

This chain's CDR3 is CASSFGQGAGGYTF. CDR3 coding DNA: TGTGCCAGCAGTTTCGGACAGGGGGCAGGAGGCTACACCTTC. J is TRBJ1-2 and V is TRBV27, with 11 positions matching TRBD1. This CDR3 spans 14 amino acids. V lost 3 bases, J lost 8 bases, and 5 bases stayed unmatched. The germline V gene encodes CDR1 MNHEY and CDR2 SMNVEV (reference sequence).